This TCR beta chain was identified during a study of T cells after yellow fever vaccination. Whole-study results and caveats: At about 97% for CD4 and almost 90% for CD8, most primary-vaccination clones showed up again after the booster.

TCRdb re-derived calls from the 5' RACE reads in MiXCR, one entry per CDR3 protein. The sample holds some 350,000 distinct CDR3 sequences, 6.2% seen once. There are many counts of this clonotype. The antigen remains unidentified. This clonotype was sampled from a man aged 25-45 years who received the YFV17D yellow fever vaccine. The source material was PBMCs, sampled 5 days after the yellow fever booster vaccination.

In nucleotides, the CDR3 is TGTGCCAGCAGCCCCAGTAGCGCGCCACCCCCCCAGCAGTTCTTC. It is translated as CASSPSSAPPPQQFF. This chain connects TRBV5-6 to TRBJ2-1; D is perhaps TRBD2 (5 bases). V lost 4 bases, J lost 11 bases, and 22 bases lay in between. The CDR3 runs to 15 residues. CDR1 and CDR2 (germline): SGHDT, YYEEEE.